This T cell receptor beta chain was found in a study of technical replicates of blood from a few donors. The assay was immunoSEQ multiplex PCR, and TCRdb's table has in-frame clones only and misses some. Of about 97,000 clones listed, about 95% were seen once; the top ten hold approximately 0.37%. The germline gives CDR1 MGHRA, CDR2 YSYEKL. V trimming: 1 base; J trimming: 3 bases; junction bases outside the gene matches: 5. The CDR3 length is 15 residues. The receptor comes from a human donor in good health. The V gene is TRBV4-1, the J gene TRBJ1-1; 7 bases fit TRBD1. Sequenced material: T cells isolated from PBMCs. The CDR3 spells CASSQGRDRYTEAFF. The CDR3, as DNA: TGCGCCAGCAGCCAAGGCCGGGACAGATACACTGAAGCTTTCTTT.